This TCR beta chain was recovered during a study of T cells after yellow fever vaccination. V gave up 1 base and J gave up 5 bases, with 7 bases separating them. Germline loops: CDR1 SGDLS, CDR2 YYNGEE. The CDR3 is 13 amino acids. This clonotype was detected only a few times. Its specificity is not known. A 5'RACE template-switching step, the method used to make TCR cDNA, added a universal primer site and UMIs. TCRdb used MiXCR to reprocess the 5' RACE reads, holding one entry per CDR3 protein. The top ten clones hold 18% of a sample with hundreds of thousands of distinct CDR3 sequences, roughly 12% of them seen once. General study results and limits: Post-booster repertoires again held most primary-vaccination clones (just under 97% CD4, around 90% CD8).

The V gene is TRBV9, the J gene TRBJ2-1; D gene ambiguous. The source material was PBMCs, sampled on the day of the first yellow fever vaccination. The source is a man between 18 and 35 years old who received the YFV17D yellow fever vaccine. CDR3 sequence: CASSVSPNNEQFF. The CDR3 bases are TGTGCCAGCAGCGTAAGCCCCAACAATGAGCAGTTCTTC. The full variable domain, its missing parts supplied by reference TRBV9 and TRBJ2-1, is DSGVTQTPKHLITATGQRVTLRCSPRSGDLSVYWYQQSLDQGLQFLIQYYNGEERAKGNILERFSAQQFPDLHSELNLSSLELGDSALYFCASSVSPNNEQFFGPGTRLTVL.